The T cell receptor (beta chain) described here comes from a study of T cells after yellow fever vaccination. Template-switching 5'RACE yielded the TCR cDNA; a universal primer site and UMIs were added in the process. TCRdb analysed the 5' RACE reads with MiXCR anew, one entry per CDR3 protein. This table holds around 610,000 distinct CDR3 sequences, roughly 12% found once. The V and J ends lost 0 bases and 2 bases respectively, with 5 bases between them. The length of the CDR3 is 13 residues. Germline V gives CDR1 SEHNR, CDR2 FQNEAQ (reference sequence). Source: PBMCs, taken on the day of the yellow fever booster vaccination. The receptor comes from a man between 25 and 39 years old who received the YFV17D yellow fever vaccine. The gene calls are TRBV7-9 and TRBJ2-7; D unresolved. The CDR3 spells CASSLAEPYEQYF. The CDR3 region has the DNA TGTGCCAGCAGCTTAGCGGAACCCTACGAGCAGTACTTC.